This TCR beta chain originates from a study of cytotoxic CD8 clonotypes in ibrutinib-treated CLL. The germline V and J ends were trimmed by 6 bases and 6 bases, with 8 bases remaining between them. Germline values: CDR1 MNHEY, CDR2 SVGAGI. CDR3 length: 11 amino acids. Sequencing was performed with immunoSEQ multiplex PCR; in TCRdb, only in-frame clones are kept and a portion is missing. The sample holds around 310,000 clones, around four fifths seen once. The TCR comes from a human donor with chronic lymphocytic leukemia. The sequencing used PBMCs, collected before ibrutinib treatment. The chain has TRBV6-5 and TRBJ1-1; no reliable D call. The CDR3: CASRGSAEAFF. CDR3 DNA: TGTGCCAGCAGGGGGAGCGCTGAAGCTTTCTTT.